The next 29 T cell receptor beta chains were all read from a single sample in a study of T cell changes during pregnancy in multiple sclerosis. The method was immunoSEQ multiplex PCR; TCRdb's version includes in-frame clones alone and lacks a portion of them. The table has roughly 73,000 clones, 85% to 95% seen once; the top ten hold approximately 2%. The sequences come from peripheral blood, collected in the second trimester of pregnancy. All receptors derive from a female donor in good health, enrolled as a control in a pregnancy study.

The gene calls are TRBV7-8 and TRBJ2-2; 7 bases are a match to TRBD1. The CDR3 is 15 residues long. V gave up 5 bases and J gave up 4 bases; unmatched junction bases: 7. Germline CDR1 reads SGHVS; CDR2 reads FQNEAQ. CDR3 protein: CASSPRDSSTGELFF. The CDR3 DNA reads TGTGCCAGCAGCCCTAGGGACAGCTCCACCGGGGAGCTGTTTTTT.

V gene TRBV4-3 combines with J gene TRBJ2-3, with 7 bases lining up with TRBD2. This CDR3 contains 16 residues. Germline-derived CDR1 and CDR2 are LGHNA and YSLEER. V lost 0 bases and J lost 2; bases outside the gene matches: 5. The CDR3: CASSQEAGRNTDTQYF. As DNA, the CDR3 is TGCGCCAGCAGCCAAGAAGCGGGGAGAAACACAGATACGCAGTATTTT.

This chain links TRBV29-1 with TRBJ1-1; D is perhaps TRBD1 (6 bases). The ends were cut back, 6 bases at V and 0 bases at J, with 20 bases in the middle. The CDR3 runs to 16 residues. Per germline, CDR1 SQVTM and CDR2 ANQGSEA. The CDR3 spells CSVGAVKGVMNTEAFF. The CDR3 DNA is TGCAGCGTAGGGGCCGTGAAGGGGGTGATGAACACTGAAGCTTTCTTT.

CDR3 sequence (DNA): TGTGCCAGCAGCGGGACAGAGTATGGCTACACCTTC. Protein: CASSGTEYGYTF. The chain couples TRBV6-6 to TRBJ1-2; 7 bases are a match to TRBD1. The junction had 3 bases not matched to a gene; V was cut back by 6 bases and J by 5 bases. Per germline, CDR1 MNHNY and CDR2 SVGAGI (reference sequence). The CDR3 totals 12 residues.

The sample holds one count of this clone. This rearrangement joins TRBV29-1 to TRBJ1-1; D is unclear. The CDR3 is made up of 15 amino acids. CDR1 SQVTM and CDR2 ANQGSEA come from the germline V gene. Trimming took 3 bases from V and 6 from J, leaving 20 bases between them. The CDR3 coding sequence is TGCAGCGTTGAGATGGCGTTGTACAGTTGGGCTGAAGCTTTCTTT. Amino acid sequence: CSVEMALYSWAEAFF.

V and J are TRBV29-1 and TRBJ1-2, with TRBD1 identical over 11 bases. V lost 4 bases to trimming and J lost 4 bases; unmatched junction nucleotides: 2. Germline lookup yields CDR1 SQVTM and CDR2 ANQGSEA. This CDR3 spans 13 amino acids. CDR3 nucleotide sequence: TGCAGCGTTGGGGGGACAGGGGGCTATGGCTACACCTTC. Translated: CSVGGTGGYGYTF.

V usage is TRBV19 and J usage is TRBJ2-7, with 7 bases lining up with TRBD1. V lost 4 bases to trimming and J lost 2 bases; unmatched junction nucleotides: 2. The CDR3 has 13 residues. The germline gives CDR1 LNHDA, CDR2 SQIVND (reference sequence). The CDR3 loop is CASSKGATYEQYF. Written as DNA, the CDR3 is TGTGCCAGTAGTAAGGGGGCCACCTACGAGCAGTACTTC. The whole variable domain, filled in from reference TRBV19 and TRBJ2-7, reads DGGITQSPKYLFRKEGQNVTLSCEQNLNHDAMYWYRQDPGQGLRLIYYSQIVNDFQKGDIAEGYSVSREKKESFPLTVTSAQKNPTAFYLCASSKGATYEQYFGPGTRLTVT.

The rearrangement links TRBV4-3 to TRBJ2-1, with D possibly TRBD1 on 5 matching bases. Trimming cost V 3 bases and J 9 bases, with 15 bases left between them. The CDR3 spans 14 residues. Per the germline V gene, CDR1 is LGHNA and CDR2 is YSLEER. CDR3 region: CASSHYTQGSEQFF. DNA of the CDR3: TGCGCCAGCAGCCACTACACTCAGGGATCTGAGCAGTTCTTC.

The rearrangement links TRBV5-1 to TRBJ2-3; D is ambiguous. The germline CDR1 and CDR2 sequences are SGHRS and YFSETQ. The CDR3 is made up of 13 amino acids. The V and J ends lost 0 bases and 12 bases respectively, with 14 bases between them. The CDR3 loop reads CASSLVGSMFQYF. In nucleotides, the CDR3 is TGCGCCAGCAGCTTGGTGGGCAGTATGTTTCAGTATTTT.

The chain carries TRBV5-1 and TRBJ2-1, with 12 nucleotides matching TRBD2. The germline V gene has CDR1 SGHRS and CDR2 YFSETQ. The CDR3 consists of 15 residues. The trim removed 4 bases at V and 5 bases at J, leaving 4 bases unmatched. The CDR3, as DNA: TGCGCCAGCAGCCTTCGACTAGCGGGGGACAATGAGCAGTTCTTC. It yields the protein CASSLRLAGDNEQFF.

CDR3 bases: TGTGCCAGCAGCCAGAGGCGTGGCGGCACTGAAGCTTTCTTT. Its translation is CASSQRRGGTEAFF. This rearrangement joins TRBV7-9 to TRBJ1-1, with unresolved D. V lost 5 bases and J lost 4, with 14 bases in between. Germline V lookup: CDR1 SEHNR, CDR2 FQNEAQ (reference sequence). This CDR3 has 14 amino acids. Full variable domain (outside the CDR3, taken from reference TRBV7-9 and TRBJ1-1): DTGVSQNPRHKITKRGQNVTFRCDPISEHNRLYWYRQTLGQGPEFLTYFQNEAQLEKSRLLSDRFSAERPKGSFSTLEIQRTEQGDSAMYLCASSQRRGGTEAFFGQGTRLTVV.

The gene calls are TRBV5-1 and TRBJ2-7; D might be TRBD1 (6 bases). The CDR3 has 16 amino acids. The ends were cut back, 0 bases at V and 2 bases at J, with 15 bases in the middle. Germline CDR1 and CDR2: SGHRS and YFSETQ. The DNA of the CDR3 is TGCGCCAGCAGCTTGGTAGGGACACCTCCAACCTACGAGCAGTACTTC. Translating it yields CASSLVGTPPTYEQYF.

The chain employs TRBV9 and TRBJ2-5; 16 bases align to TRBD2. The V and J ends lost 4 bases and 0 bases, in that order; junction bases with no gene match: 12. Germline V gives CDR1 SGDLS, CDR2 YYNGEE. This CDR3 has 20 residues. CDR3: CASSTWGSGLAGGYQETQYF. DNA for the CDR3: TGTGCCAGCAGCACATGGGGGTCGGGACTAGCGGGAGGGTACCAAGAGACCCAGTACTTC. The whole variable domain, remainder taken from reference TRBV9 and TRBJ2-5, is DSGVTQTPKHLITATGQRVTLRCSPRSGDLSVYWYQQSLDQGLQFLIQYYNGEERAKGNILERFSAQQFPDLHSELNLSSLELGDSALYFCASSTWGSGLAGGYQETQYFGPGTRLLVL.

This chain uses TRBV6-6 with TRBJ2-7, with 8 bases matching TRBD1. Germline V CDR1 and CDR2: MNHNY, SVGAGI (reference sequence). There are 15 residues in the CDR3. V gave up 2 bases and J gave up 4 bases; unmatched junction bases: 7. The chain's CDR3 is CASSYRATGGYEQYF. CDR3 bases: TGTGCCAGCAGTTACCGGGCTACAGGGGGGTACGAGCAGTACTTC.

Note on this clone: At one boundary the junction diverges from the germline segment, which might be a read error. The gene calls are TRBV7-7 and TRBJ2-2; D is perhaps TRBD2 (5 bases). Germline CDR1 is SSHAT and CDR2 is FNYEAQ (reference sequence). This CDR3 has 13 amino acids. DNA of the CDR3: TGTGCTAGCAGCCAACTAGTCCCCGGGGAGCTGTTTTTT. Translating it yields CASSQLVPGELFF.

The rearrangement joins TRBV15 to TRBJ2-2, with 7 bases that match TRBD1. The germline V gene encodes CDR1 LNHNV and CDR2 YYDKDF (reference sequence). V dropped 2 bases and J dropped 5; count of bases not matched to a gene: 8. The CDR3 has 16 amino acids. The CDR3 DNA follows: TGTGCCACCAGCAGACGGGACAGCTTAGGGACCGGGGAGCTGTTTTTT. Protein: CATSRRDSLGTGELFF.

The rearrangement uses TRBV30 and TRBJ1-2, with 12 bases matching TRBD1. The CDR3 has 15 residues. Germline lookup yields CDR1 GTSNPN and CDR2 SVGIG (reference sequence). With 6 bases clipped from V and 3 bases from J, the junction kept 8 bases outside the gene matches. The CDR3 region is CACSRGTGGDYGYTF. Written as DNA, the CDR3 is TGTGCCTGCTCCCGGGGGACAGGGGGCGACTATGGCTACACCTTC.

The V gene is TRBV28, the J gene TRBJ1-2, with D possibly matching TRBD1 (6 bases). V was clipped by 4 bases and J by 5 bases, with 14 bases between them. The CDR3 runs to 14 residues. Germline CDR1 MDHEN, CDR2 SYDVKM. The chain's CDR3 is CASSWYRAAYGYTF. In nucleotides, the CDR3 is TGTGCCAGCAGTTGGTACAGGGCCGCATATGGCTACACCTTC.

This clone came up once. The chain employs TRBV4-1 and TRBJ1-3; D is ambiguous. Germline assignment: CDR1 MGHRA and CDR2 YSYEKL. The CDR3 runs to 15 residues. V was cut by 0 bases and J by 5 bases, with 11 bases left in between. The CDR3 protein is CASSQEGQARNTIYF. The CDR3 bases are TGCGCCAGCAGCCAAGAAGGCCAGGCCCGAAACACCATATATTTT.

The V gene is TRBV9, the J gene TRBJ2-1; 8 bases line up with TRBD2. J was trimmed by 8 bases and V by 6 bases; bases with no gene match: 13. CDR3 length: 15 amino acids. Per germline, CDR1 SGDLS and CDR2 YYNGEE. CDR3 sequence: CASTTSGRGADEQFF. In DNA, the CDR3 is TGTGCCAGCACCACGTCGGGGCGGGGGGCTGATGAGCAGTTCTTC. Complete variable domain (other parts from reference TRBV9 and TRBJ2-1): DSGVTQTPKHLITATGQRVTLRCSPRSGDLSVYWYQQSLDQGLQFLIQYYNGEERAKGNILERFSAQQFPDLHSELNLSSLELGDSALYFCASTTSGRGADEQFFGPGTRLTVL.

The chain employs TRBV9 and TRBJ2-3; TRBD1 matches at 7 bases. After removal of 4 bases from V and 4 bases from J, the junction contained 6 bases not matched to a gene. The CDR3 is made up of 14 amino acids. Germline CDR1 and CDR2: SGDLS and YYNGEE. Written as DNA, the CDR3 is TGTGCCAGCAGCCTTCGGACAGGATCAGATACGCAGTATTTT. Its protein is CASSLRTGSDTQYF.

This rearrangement joins TRBV6-1 to TRBJ1-5; tentatively, D is TRBD1 (6 bases). This CDR3 comprises 14 residues. The V and J ends lost 7 bases and 11 bases respectively, with 21 bases between them. In germline, CDR1 is MNHNS, CDR2 SASEGT. The CDR3 is CASNNEGVPGAQHF. CDR3 DNA sequence: TGTGCCAGCAACAACGAGGGGGTTCCCGGGGCCCAGCATTTT.

This chain links TRBV10-3 with TRBJ2-1; 7 bases agree with TRBD2. With 7 bases clipped from V and 8 bases from J, the junction kept 8 bases outside the gene matches. CDR3 size: 13 residues. From germline, CDR1 is ENHRY and CDR2 SYGVKD. The CDR3 here is CAIKASGRDEQFF. As DNA, the CDR3 is TGTGCCATCAAGGCTTCTGGGAGGGATGAGCAGTTCTTC.

There are a few counts of this clone. V gene TRBV5-6 combines with J gene TRBJ1-1, with D perhaps matching TRBD1 (6 bases). CDR1 is SGHDT, CDR2 YYEEEE, per germline. The CDR3 is 12 residues long. Between the trimmed V and J ends, which lost 3 bases and 6 bases, there was a span of 9 bases. This chain's CDR3 is CASSSGQPEAFF. In DNA, the CDR3 is TGTGCCAGCAGCTCAGGACAGCCTGAAGCTTTCTTT.

The chain uses TRBV19 and TRBJ2-2, with TRBD1 matching over 7 bases. V was clipped by 7 bases and J by 8 bases; unmatched bases: 10. The length of the CDR3 is 14 residues. In germline, CDR1 is LNHDA, CDR2 SQIVND (reference sequence). CDR3 coding DNA: TGTGCCAGTAAACGGGACAGCCGGCCTGGGGAGCTGTTTTTT. Its translation: CASKRDSRPGELFF.

The chain is built from TRBV7-8 and TRBJ2-3; tentatively, D is TRBD2 (6 bases). CDR1 is SGHVS, CDR2 FQNEAQ, per germline. V lost 0 bases to trimming and J lost 6 bases, with 7 bases between them. CDR3 size: 13 residues. Written as DNA, the CDR3 is TGTGCCAGCAGCTTAGCCCGGGGGGATACGCAGTATTTT. Translation gives CASSLARGDTQYF.

This clone was detected only a few times. The V and J genes are TRBV5-1 and TRBJ2-7, with TRBD1 matching 8 bases. The ends lost 0 bases at V and 6 bases at J; junction bases unmatched: 5. Per the germline V gene, CDR1 is SGHRS and CDR2 is YFSETQ. The CDR3 totals 14 residues. This CDR3 is CASSLGTGWGEQYF. CDR3 bases: TGCGCCAGCAGCTTGGGGACAGGGTGGGGCGAGCAGTACTTC.

V usage is TRBV2 and J usage is TRBJ1-2; D is undetermined. V was cut by 0 bases and J by 8 bases, with 7 bases left in between. Germline V gene lookup returns CDR1 SNHLY and CDR2 FYNNEI. The CDR3 contains 12 residues. The CDR3: CASSEAQEGYTF. The CDR3 DNA is TGTGCCAGCAGTGAAGCCCAGGAAGGCTACACCTTC.

The chain recombines TRBV11-3 with TRBJ2-1, with D tentatively TRBD1 (5 bases). The germline V and J ends were trimmed by 5 bases and 9 bases, with 14 bases remaining between them. The CDR3 has 13 residues. Germline CDR1 and CDR2: SGHNT and YENEEA. This CDR3 is CASSRQGSGEQFF. DNA for the CDR3: TGTGCCAGCAGCAGGCAGGGATCGGGTGAGCAGTTCTTC.